This T cell receptor beta chain originates from a study of T cell repertoires in cytomegalovirus infection. Study-wide findings and caveats: Cumulative public TCR beta family frequency identified carriers of CMV plus the relevant HLA.

Turning to this clonotype: What it recognizes is unknown.

Per the germline V gene, CDR1 is MNHEY and CDR2 is SMNVEV (reference sequence). V shed 10 bases and J shed 5 bases, with 26 bases lying between them. CDR3 length: 16 amino acids. TCRdb called the reads again in MiXCR, with one record for every CDR3 protein. This sample has roughly 230,000 distinct CDR3 sequences, with roughly 20% found just once. This receptor was obtained from a human donor in good health (CMV status not recorded). Some clones in this sample may be carry-over from other donors' samples. The sequenced sample was CD8+ T cells from PBMCs. The chain combines TRBV27 with TRBJ2-5; tentative D call: TRBD1 (6 bases). CDR3 sequence (DNA): TGTGCCACCACAGTTTCGGGGCTGTACAGGGCGGAGACCCAGTACTTC. This encodes CATTVSGLYRAETQYF.